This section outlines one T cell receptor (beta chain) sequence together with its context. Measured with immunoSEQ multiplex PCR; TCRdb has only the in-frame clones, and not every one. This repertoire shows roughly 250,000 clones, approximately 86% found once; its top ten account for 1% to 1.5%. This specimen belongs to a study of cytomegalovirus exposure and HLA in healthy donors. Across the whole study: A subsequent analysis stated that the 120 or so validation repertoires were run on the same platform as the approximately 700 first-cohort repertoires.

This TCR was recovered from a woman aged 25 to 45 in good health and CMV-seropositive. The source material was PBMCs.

The chain's CDR3 is CASSIAGSYNEQFF. DNA for the CDR3: TGTGCCAGTAGTATAGCGGGGTCCTACAATGAGCAGTTCTTC. The rearrangement joins TRBV19 to TRBJ2-1; perhaps TRBD2 as D (5 bases). The germline V gene encodes CDR1 LNHDA and CDR2 SQIVND (reference sequence). Trimming took 1 base from V and 1 from J, leaving 5 bases between them. The CDR3 is 14 residues long. The variable domain in full, completed from reference TRBV19 and TRBJ2-1, reads DGGITQSPKYLFRKEGQNVTLSCEQNLNHDAMYWYRQDPGQGLRLIYYSQIVNDFQKGDIAEGYSVSREKKESFPLTVTSAQKNPTAFYLCASSIAGSYNEQFFGPGTRLTVL.